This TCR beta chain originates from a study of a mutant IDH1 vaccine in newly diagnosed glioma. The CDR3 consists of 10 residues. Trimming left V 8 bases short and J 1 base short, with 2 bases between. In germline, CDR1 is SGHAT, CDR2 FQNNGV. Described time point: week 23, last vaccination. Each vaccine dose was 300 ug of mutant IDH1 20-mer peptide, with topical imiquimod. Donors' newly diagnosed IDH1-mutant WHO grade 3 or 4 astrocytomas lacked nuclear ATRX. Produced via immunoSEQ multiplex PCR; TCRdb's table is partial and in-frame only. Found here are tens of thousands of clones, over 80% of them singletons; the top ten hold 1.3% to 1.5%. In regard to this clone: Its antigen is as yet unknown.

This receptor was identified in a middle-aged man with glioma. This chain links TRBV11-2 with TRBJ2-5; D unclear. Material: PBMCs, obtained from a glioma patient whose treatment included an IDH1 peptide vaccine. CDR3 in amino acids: CASGQETQYF. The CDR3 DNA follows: TGTGCCAGCGGCCAAGAGACCCAGTACTTC.